These T cell receptor beta chains were read from a single sample in a study of T-cell memory formation after mild COVID-19. TCRdb passed the 5' RACE reads through MiXCR, listing each CDR3 protein once. The sample consists of 150,000 to 200,000 distinct CDR3 sequences, roughly 15% of them appearing once. The sequencing sample was made of PBMCs or a T cell subset sorted from them (not recorded which). The receptors originated from an adult woman who had mild COVID-19 (a few samples of this study predate the infection). Cell type and time point are not known. Both conserved end residues are trimmed from each CDR3. The order of the fields is J gene, V gene, CDR3 protein.

J gene: TRBJ2-2; V gene: TRBV29-1; CDR3 protein: SVRQGGNTGELF
J gene: TRBJ2-1; V gene: TRBV24-1; CDR3 protein: ATSSRLYNEQF
J gene: TRBJ2-1; V gene: TRBV5-5; CDR3 protein: ASSLGGTVHEQF
J gene: TRBJ1-1; V gene: TRBV5-1; CDR3 protein: ASSLDLSQTEAF
J gene: TRBJ2-1; V gene: TRBV11-2; CDR3 protein: ASSFELENEQF
J gene: TRBJ2-7; V gene: TRBV4-3; CDR3 protein: ASSQGPGLGSYEQY
J gene: TRBJ2-1; V gene: TRBV6-5; CDR3 protein: ASSRSNEQF
J gene: TRBJ2-3; V gene: TRBV24-1; CDR3 protein: ATSVGGNADTQY
J gene: TRBJ2-5; V gene: TRBV24-1; CDR3 protein: ATSDWGLAADEETQY
J gene: TRBJ2-1; V gene: TRBV4-1; CDR3 protein: ASSQDWTSGVNEQF
J gene: TRBJ2-3; V gene: TRBV20-1; CDR3 protein: SATGPSRTDTQY
J gene: TRBJ2-2; V gene: TRBV5-1; CDR3 protein: ASSQGQGIGELF
J gene: TRBJ2-7; V gene: TRBV3-1; CDR3 protein: ASSQVANEQY
J gene: TRBJ2-2; V gene: TRBV7-6; CDR3 protein: ASSPLDYSTGELF
J gene: TRBJ2-7; V gene: TRBV25-1; CDR3 protein: ASSEYDYGTSGAFEQY
J gene: TRBJ1-6; V gene: TRBV9; CDR3 protein: ASSVAPEVGSPLH
J gene: TRBJ1-4; V gene: TRBV9; CDR3 protein: ASSAGQGGEKLF
J gene: TRBJ2-1; V gene: TRBV20-1; CDR3 protein: SAGEGGIQSYNEQF
J gene: TRBJ2-7; V gene: TRBV12-3/TRBV12-4; CDR3 protein: ASRPGLAGRTYEQY
J gene: TRBJ2-1; V gene: TRBV6-2/TRBV6-3; CDR3 protein: ASSSQTPGQGFHEQL
J gene: TRBJ2-2; V gene: TRBV9; CDR3 protein: ASSAGLAGGSQTGELF
J gene: TRBJ1-2; V gene: TRBV6-5; CDR3 protein: ASRRTDNYGYT
J gene: TRBJ2-1; V gene: TRBV6-4; CDR3 protein: ASSDLRGGNEQF
J gene: TRBJ2-3; V gene: TRBV19; CDR3 protein: ASSRTSGRAGDTQY
J gene: TRBJ2-3; V gene: TRBV4-1; CDR3 protein: ASSLGSGTDTQY
J gene: TRBJ2-7; V gene: TRBV6-2/TRBV6-3; CDR3 protein: ASSLIAGEVKDEQY
J gene: TRBJ1-5; V gene: TRBV5-1; CDR3 protein: ASSLVPGDQPQH
J gene: TRBJ2-3; V gene: TRBV15; CDR3 protein: ATSNRRGADTQY
J gene: TRBJ2-3; V gene: TRBV7-9; CDR3 protein: ASSFGGNSPDTQY